This T cell receptor (beta chain) was identified in a study of blood T cell repertoires in COVID-19. Study at large: T cells, B-cell-depleted T cells, or PBMCs supplied cDNA or gDNA.

This CDR3 region has 16 residues. CDR1 and CDR2 (germline): SGHVS, FNYEAQ. V shed 5 bases, J shed 4 bases, and the junction held 11 bases outside the gene matches. Original handling: Estimated nucleated cell counts came from reference gene primer amplification. The assay was immunoSEQ multiplex PCR, and TCRdb's table has in-frame clones only and misses some. Clone size and the V and J calls come from that table; the DNA yielded D and trimming. The table has around 33,000 clones, roughly 80% seen once. J is TRBJ2-1 and V is TRBV7-6; 7 positions agree with TRBD2. This clonotype originated in a human donor in a cohort sampled during active COVID-19. Sequenced material: peripheral blood. CDR3 residues: CASSAELAKVYNEQFF. In DNA form, the CDR3 reads TGTGCCAGCAGCGCCGAACTAGCGAAAGTATACAATGAGCAGTTCTTC.